The T cell receptor (beta chain) under discussion was sequenced for a study of blood T cell repertoires in COVID-19. On the study more broadly: Samples came from the United States, Italy and Spain, spanning acute and convalescent COVID-19.

With V trimmed by 3 bases and J by 3 bases, 7 bases remained unmatched. Germline values: CDR1 DFQATT, CDR2 SNEGSKA (reference sequence). The CDR3 has 14 amino acids. Original processing notes: Amplification from reference gene primers served as the basis for estimated nucleated cell counts. The table came from immunoSEQ multiplex PCR; TCRdb's copy has only in-frame clones and leaves some out. V and J calls and clone size are as listed in that table; D and trimming were resolved from the DNA. The profile shows about 420,000 clones, 85% to 90% of them singletons. The TCR sequence derives from a young man with COVID-19, enrolled during active disease. The sequencing input was peripheral blood. This chain connects TRBV20-1 to TRBJ2-7; 8 positions agree with TRBD2. CDR3 in amino acids: CSASEAGASYEQYF. The DNA of the CDR3 is TGCAGTGCTAGTGAAGCGGGGGCGAGCTACGAGCAGTACTTC.